This TCR beta chain emerged from a study of vaccination and CD4 T cells after COVID-19. Study-level information: Cells were stimulated with overlapping spike peptide pools from SARS-CoV-2, HCoV-NL63, HCoV-OC43 and HCoV-229E. Study-wide findings and caveats: Relatively few convalescent patients were studied; early post-infection timepoints were not included.

The CDR3 loop spans 14 amino acids. Trimming took 1 base from V and 7 from J, leaving 16 bases between them. Germline CDR1 GTSNPN, CDR2 SVGIG (reference sequence). Note on this clonotype: What it recognizes is unknown.

Treatment defined: roughly 11-day PBMC culture with coronavirus spike peptide pools or control peptides (ViraFEST assay). After expanding antigen-specific T cells with peptide pools, ViraFEST sequenced their TCRs. Oncomine TCR Beta short-read sequencing was applied to DNA from cultured CD4+ T cells. TCRdb analysed the PCR reads with MiXCR anew, one entry per CDR3 protein. The table lists under 5,500 distinct CDR3 sequences, approximately 22% of them singletons. This clonotype was obtained from a human donor who had recovered from COVID-19. V is TRBV30 and J is TRBJ1-2, with D maybe TRBD1 (6 bases). The source material was CD4+ T cells from blood, cultured in vitro. The CDR3 protein is CAWSAQGSGTGYTF. The CDR3 DNA sequence: TGTGCCTGGAGTGCACAGGGCTCTGGGACTGGCTACACCTTC.